What follows is one TCR beta chain and its context. This record comes from a study of control samples from healthy donors and cancer patients. Assay: immunoSEQ multiplex PCR; the TCRdb copy retains only in-frame clones and omits some. The data show roughly 94,000 clones, roughly 80% seen once. V was pared by 5 bases and J by 10 bases, with 14 bases between. CDR1 and CDR2 (germline): MDHEN, SYDVKM. The CDR3 extends over 12 amino acids. The sample was PBMCs. This sequence originates from a man aged 65-85 years with lung cancer. V gene TRBV28 combines with J gene TRBJ2-5, with D perhaps matching TRBD2 (5 bases). In DNA, the CDR3 is TGTGCCAGCAGTCTCCGGGAAGGAATCCAGTACTTC. It translates to CASSLREGIQYF.